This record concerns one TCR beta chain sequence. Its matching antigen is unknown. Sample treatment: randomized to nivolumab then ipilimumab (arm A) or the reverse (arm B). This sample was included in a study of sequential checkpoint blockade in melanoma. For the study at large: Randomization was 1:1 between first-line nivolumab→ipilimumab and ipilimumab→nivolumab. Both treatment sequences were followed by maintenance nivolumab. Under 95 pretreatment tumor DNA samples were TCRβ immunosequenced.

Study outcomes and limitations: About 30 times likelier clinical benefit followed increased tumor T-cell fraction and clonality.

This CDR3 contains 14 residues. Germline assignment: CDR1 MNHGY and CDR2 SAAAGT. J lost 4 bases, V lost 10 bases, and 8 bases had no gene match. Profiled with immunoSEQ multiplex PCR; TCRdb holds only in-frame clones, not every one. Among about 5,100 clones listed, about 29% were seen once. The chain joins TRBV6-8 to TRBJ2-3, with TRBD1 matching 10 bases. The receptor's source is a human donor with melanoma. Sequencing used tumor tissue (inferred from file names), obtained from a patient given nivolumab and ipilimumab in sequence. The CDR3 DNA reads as TGTGCCATAAAAGGACAGGGGGGTTCAGATACGCAGTATTTT. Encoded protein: CAIKGQGGSDTQYF.